This entry describes one T cell receptor beta chain. What it binds is unknown. The data stem from a study of blood T cells in healthy people across ages. Points from the study as a whole: Estimated diversity, derived from one million T cells, was regarded as an underestimate. Older age went with lower TCR beta diversity per million T cells, in a roughly linear way. More naive CD4+ cells and higher diversity were found in long-lived than in aged donors.

A second 7 to 11 cycle PCR used barcoded and J-beta primers. TCRdb reprocessed the 5' RACE reads with MiXCR, giving one entry per CDR3 protein. The table includes 1.5 million to 2 million distinct CDR3 sequences, around half detected once. This CDR3 is 16 amino acids long. Germline-derived CDR1 and CDR2 are KGHDR and SFDVKD. Trimming cost V 4 bases and J 0 bases, with 14 bases left between them. Individuals who donated were healthy Caucasians from Russia aged roughly 6 to 100. The chain is built from TRBV24-1 and TRBJ1-2, with a weak D call TRBD1 (6 bases). The TCR originated in a woman aged 40 to 49 in good health. The sequenced material came from blood. CDR3 region: CATSDGGGISNYGYTF. CDR3 coding DNA: TGTGCCACCAGTGACGGAGGGGGGATTTCTAACTATGGCTACACCTTC.